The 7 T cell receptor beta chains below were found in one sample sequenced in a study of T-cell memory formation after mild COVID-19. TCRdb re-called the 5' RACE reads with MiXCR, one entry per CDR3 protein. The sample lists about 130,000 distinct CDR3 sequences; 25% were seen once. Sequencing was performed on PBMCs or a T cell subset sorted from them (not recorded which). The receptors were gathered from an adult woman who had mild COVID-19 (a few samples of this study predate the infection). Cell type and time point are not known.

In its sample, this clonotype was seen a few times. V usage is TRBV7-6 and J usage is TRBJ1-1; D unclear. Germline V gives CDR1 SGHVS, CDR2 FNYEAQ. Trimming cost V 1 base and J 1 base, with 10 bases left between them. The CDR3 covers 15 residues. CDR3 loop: CASSLDSGGNTEAFF. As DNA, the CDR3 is TGTGCCAGCAGCTTAGATTCCGGAGGGAACACTGAAGCTTTCTTT.

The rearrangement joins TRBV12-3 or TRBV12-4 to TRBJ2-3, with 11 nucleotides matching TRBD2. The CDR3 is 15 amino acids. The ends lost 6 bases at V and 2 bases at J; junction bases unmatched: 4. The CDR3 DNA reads TGTGCCAGCAGCTATAGCGGGGGGGCCACAGATACGCAGTATTTT. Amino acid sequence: CASSYSGGATDTQYF.

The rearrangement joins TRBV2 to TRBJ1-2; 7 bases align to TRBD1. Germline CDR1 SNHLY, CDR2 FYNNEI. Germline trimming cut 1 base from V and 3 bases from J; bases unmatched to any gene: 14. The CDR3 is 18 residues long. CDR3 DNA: TGTGCCAGCAGTGAAGGGTTCCTACAGGGGTCTGGGGACTATGGCTACACCTTC. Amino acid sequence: CASSEGFLQGSGDYGYTF.

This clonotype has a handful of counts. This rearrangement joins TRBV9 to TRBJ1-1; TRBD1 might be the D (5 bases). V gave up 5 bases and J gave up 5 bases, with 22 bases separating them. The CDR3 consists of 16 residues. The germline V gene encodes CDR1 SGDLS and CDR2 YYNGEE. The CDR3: CASSDSNAGGRTEAFF. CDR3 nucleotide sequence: TGTGCCAGCAGTGATAGTAATGCCGGGGGTAGAACTGAAGCTTTCTTT.

The CDR3 bases are TGCAGTGCTAGTGATGCTAACTATGGCTACACCTTC. This codes for CSASDANYGYTF. This rearrangement joins TRBV20-1 to TRBJ1-2; D is ambiguous. Looked up from germline, CDR1 is DFQATT and CDR2 is SNEGSKA (reference sequence). The CDR3 length is 12 residues. Trimming shortened V by 3 bases and J by 0 bases, and 5 bases separated the two germline ends.

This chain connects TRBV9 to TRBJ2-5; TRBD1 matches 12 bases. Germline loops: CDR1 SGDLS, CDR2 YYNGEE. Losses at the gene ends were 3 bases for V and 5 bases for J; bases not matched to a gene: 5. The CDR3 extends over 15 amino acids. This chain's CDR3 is CASSAGTGGVETQYF. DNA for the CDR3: TGTGCCAGCAGCGCTGGGACAGGGGGCGTGGAGACCCAGTACTTC.

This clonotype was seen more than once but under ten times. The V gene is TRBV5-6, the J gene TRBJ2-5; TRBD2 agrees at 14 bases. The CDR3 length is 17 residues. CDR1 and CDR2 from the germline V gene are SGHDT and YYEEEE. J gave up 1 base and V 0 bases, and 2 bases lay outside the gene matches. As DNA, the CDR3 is TGTGCCAGCAGCTTGGTCGGGACTAGCGGGGGCCAAGAGACCCAGTACTTC. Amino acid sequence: CASSLVGTSGGQETQYF.